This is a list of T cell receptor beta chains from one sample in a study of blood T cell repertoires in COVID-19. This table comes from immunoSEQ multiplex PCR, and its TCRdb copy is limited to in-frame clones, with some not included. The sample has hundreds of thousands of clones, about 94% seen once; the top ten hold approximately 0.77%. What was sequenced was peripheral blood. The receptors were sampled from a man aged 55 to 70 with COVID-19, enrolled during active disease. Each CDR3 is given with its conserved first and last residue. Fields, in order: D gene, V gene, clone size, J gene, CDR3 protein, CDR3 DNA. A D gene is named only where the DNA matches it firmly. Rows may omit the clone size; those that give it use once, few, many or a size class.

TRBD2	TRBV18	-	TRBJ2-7	CASSPITSGGNEQYF	TGTGCCAGCTCACCAATAACTAGCGGGGGGAACGAGCAGTACTTC
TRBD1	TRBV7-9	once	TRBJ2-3	CASSGTGSTDTQYF	TGTGCCAGCAGCGGGACAGGGAGCACAGATACGCAGTATTTT
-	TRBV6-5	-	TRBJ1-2	CASRQGSYGYTF	TGTGCCAGCAGACAGGGTAGCTATGGCTACACCTTC
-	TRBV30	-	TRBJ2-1	CAWSLDRYNEQFF	TGTGCCTGGAGTTTGGACAGATACAATGAGCAGTTCTTC
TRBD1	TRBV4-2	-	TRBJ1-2	CASSQVATGANYGYTF	TGTGCCAGCAGCCAAGTGGCGACAGGGGCTAACTATGGCTACACCTTC
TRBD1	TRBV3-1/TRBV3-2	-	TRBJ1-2	CAIRDSSYGYTF	TGTGCCATCCGGGACAGTTCTTATGGCTACACCTTC
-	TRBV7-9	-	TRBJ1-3	CASSQTQVRLDDF	TGTGCCAGCAGCCAAACCCAGGTCCGCCTTGACGATTTT
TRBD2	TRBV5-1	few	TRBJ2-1	CASSREGGSYNEQFF	TGCGCCAGCAGCCGGGAGGGGGGCTCCTACAATGAGCAGTTCTTC
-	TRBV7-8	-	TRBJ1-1	CASSDRPGINTEAFF	TGTGCCAGCAGCGACCGTCCAGGGATCAACACTGAAGCTTTCTTT
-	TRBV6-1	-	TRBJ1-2	CASSEEGRARNYGYTF	TGTGCCAGCAGTGAAGAAGGGAGGGCACGAAACTATGGCTACACCTTC
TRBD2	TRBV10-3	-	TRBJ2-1	CAISEEWTSPHRNEQFF	TGTGCCATCAGTGAGGAATGGACTAGTCCCCACCGAAATGAGCAGTTCTTC
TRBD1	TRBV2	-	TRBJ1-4	CASSGGGQGVKLFF	TGTGCCAGCAGTGGTGGGGGACAGGGGGTAAAACTGTTTTTT
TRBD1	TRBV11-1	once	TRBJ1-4	CASSYGGTGEKLFF	TGTGCCAGCAGCTATGGCGGGACAGGTGAAAAACTGTTTTTT
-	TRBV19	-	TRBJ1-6	CASIAGGRLNSPLHF	TGTGCCAGTATCGCGGGAGGGCGTTTGAATTCACCCCTCCACTTT
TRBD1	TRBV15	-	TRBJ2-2	CATTPGTGIENTGELFF	TGTGCCACCACCCCCGGGACAGGGATCGAGAACACCGGGGAGCTGTTTTTT
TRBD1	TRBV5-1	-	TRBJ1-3	CASSLPGQGIGGTIYF	TGCGCCAGCAGCTTACCGGGACAGGGAATTGGAGGCACCATATATTTT
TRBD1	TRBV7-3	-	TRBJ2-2	CASSPTGHTGELFF	TGTGCCAGCAGCCCGACAGGGCACACCGGGGAGCTGTTTTTT
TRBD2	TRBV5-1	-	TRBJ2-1	CASSLAASSYNEQFF	TGCGCCAGCAGCCTAGCGGCTAGCTCCTACAATGAGCAGTTCTTC
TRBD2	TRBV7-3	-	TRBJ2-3	CASSPLAGGRTDTQYF	TGTGCCAGCAGCCCTCTAGCGGGAGGAAGAACAGATACGCAGTATTTT
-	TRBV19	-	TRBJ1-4	CASSHQWGVFEKLFF	TGTGCCAGTAGTCACCAATGGGGAGTTTTCGAAAAACTGTTTTTT
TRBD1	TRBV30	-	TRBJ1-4	CAWTPRGRGNEKLFF	TGTGCCTGGACTCCCAGGGGCAGGGGGAATGAAAAACTGTTTTTT
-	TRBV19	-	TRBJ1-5	CASSLYNQPQHF	TGTGCCAGTAGTTTGTACAATCAGCCCCAGCATTTT
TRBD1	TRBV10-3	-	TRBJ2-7	CAIQQGAQKTYEQYF	TGTGCCATCCAGCAGGGGGCTCAAAAAACCTACGAGCAGTACTTC
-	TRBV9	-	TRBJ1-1	CASSVERETEAFF	TGTGCCAGCAGCGTAGAACGGGAGACTGAAGCTTTCTTT
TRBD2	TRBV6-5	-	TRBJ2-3	CASLEAGGIADTQYF	TGTGCCAGTCTCGAAGCGGGGGGGATTGCAGATACGCAGTATTTT
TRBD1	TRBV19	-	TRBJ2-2	CASRTGGGTGELFF	TGTGCCAGCCGGACAGGGGGTGGCACCGGGGAGCTGTTTTTT
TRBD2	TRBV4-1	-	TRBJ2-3	CASRYRGGADTQYF	TGCGCCAGCAGGTACCGGGGGGGTGCAGATACGCAGTATTTT
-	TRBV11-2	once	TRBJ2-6	CASSEMRGPSTGANVLTF	TGTGCCAGCAGCGAGATGCGGGGGCCCAGTACTGGGGCCAACGTCCTGACTTTC
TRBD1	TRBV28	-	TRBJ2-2	CASWTGETGELFF	TGTGCCAGTTGGACAGGGGAGACCGGGGAGCTGTTTTTT
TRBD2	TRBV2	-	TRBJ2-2	CASSELRLAPGELFF	TGTGCCAGCAGTGAATTGCGACTAGCTCCCGGGGAGCTGTTTTTT
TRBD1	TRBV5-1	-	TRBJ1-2	CASSLGDRDNYGYTF	TGCGCCAGCAGCTTGGGGGACAGGGATAACTATGGCTACACCTTC
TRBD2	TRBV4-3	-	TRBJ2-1	CASSPEGSGRAYNEQFF	TGCGCCAGCAGCCCAGAGGGGAGCGGGAGGGCATACAATGAGCAGTTCTTC
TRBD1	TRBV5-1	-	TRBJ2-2	CASSQGQGARTGELFF	TGCGCCAGCAGCCAAGGACAGGGGGCGAGAACCGGGGAGCTGTTTTTT
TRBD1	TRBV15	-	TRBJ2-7	CATSARQGAISYEQYF	TGTGCCACCAGCGCGAGACAGGGGGCAATATCCTACGAGCAGTACTTC
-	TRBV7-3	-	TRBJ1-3	CASSLGHQNSGNTIYF	TGTGCCAGCAGCTTAGGCCATCAGAATTCTGGAAACACCATATATTTT
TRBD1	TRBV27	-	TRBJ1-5	CASSFSQGAGQPQHF	TGTGCCAGCAGTTTCTCACAGGGGGCAGGTCAGCCCCAGCATTTT
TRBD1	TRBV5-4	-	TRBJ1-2	CASSKTGNYGYTF	TGTGCCAGCAGCAAGACAGGGAACTATGGCTACACCTTC
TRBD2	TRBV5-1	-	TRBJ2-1	CASSLVVAGGGASLQFF	TGCGCCAGCAGCTTGGTAGTAGCGGGAGGGGGAGCATCGTTGCAGTTCTTC
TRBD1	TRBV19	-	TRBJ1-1	CASSQPQGGRTEAFF	TGTGCCAGTAGTCAACCGCAGGGGGGTAGGACTGAAGCTTTCTTT
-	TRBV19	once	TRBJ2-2	CASRGTTTRVTGELFF	TGTGCCAGTAGGGGTACGACTACCCGGGTCACCGGGGAGCTGTTTTTT
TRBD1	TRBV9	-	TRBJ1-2	CASTPLDRGISGYTF	TGTGCCAGCACCCCTTTAGACAGGGGAATTAGTGGCTACACCTTC
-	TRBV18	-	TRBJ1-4	CASSPQTEGADEKLFF	TGTGCCAGCTCACCACAAACAGAAGGGGCTGATGAAAAACTGTTTTTT
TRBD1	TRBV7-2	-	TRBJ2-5	CASSTRPGQPLHQETQYF	TGTGCCAGCAGCACCCGACCGGGACAGCCTTTACACCAAGAGACCCAGTACTTC